This entry is about one T cell receptor beta chain. Measured with immunoSEQ multiplex PCR; TCRdb has only the in-frame clones, and not every one. The sample contains some 330,000 clones, approximately 92% of which appear only once. These data come from a study of blood T cell repertoires in COVID-19. Study-wide background: Specimens from acute and convalescent COVID-19 originated in the United States, Italy and Spain.

Participants, about 18 to 95 years old, spanned 25 or so US areas. Participant-reported clinical history was the basis for cohort assignment. The study counted Cohort 3 donors as recovered given two negative PCRs, clearance, or symptom resolution. Germline loops: CDR1 SGHKS, CDR2 YYEKEE (reference sequence). CDR3 length: 18 amino acids. V lost 3 bases, J lost 1 base, and 14 bases stayed unmatched. The rearrangement joins TRBV5-5 to TRBJ2-5; 8 nucleotides line up with TRBD1. The sequence came from a woman aged 25 to 39 who had recovered from COVID-19. Material for sequencing was PBMCs or T cells enriched from blood (not recorded which). The CDR3 region is CASSSNRDLTGAQETQYF. CDR3 DNA sequence: TGTGCCAGCAGCTCCAACCGAGACCTGACAGGGGCCCAAGAGACCCAGTACTTC.